This TCR beta chain originates from a study of blood T cell repertoires in COVID-19. Study in general: The United States, Italy and Spain were the sources of the acute and convalescent COVID-19 samples.

Original methodology: Nucleated cell number was recorded as an estimate derived from reference gene primer amplification. The table came from immunoSEQ multiplex PCR; TCRdb's copy has only in-frame clones and leaves some out. Clonal size and the V and J genes are those of that table, whereas D and trimming came from the DNA. Here the sample spans about 370,000 clones, 87% being singletons. The V end lost 7 bases, the J end lost 6 bases, and 15 bases lay between the germline ends. From germline, CDR1 is SEHNR and CDR2 FQNEAQ (reference sequence). CDR3 size: 13 residues. Seattle researchers signed up patients amid active infection and tracked them longitudinally.

The material sequenced was peripheral blood. The rearrangement links TRBV7-9 to TRBJ1-2; no definite D call. This TCR derives from a woman in her twenties or thirties with COVID-19, enrolled during active disease. CDR3 bases: TGTGCCAGCACCATTCGCGGGGAGAATGGCTACACCTTC. Translated: CASTIRGENGYTF.